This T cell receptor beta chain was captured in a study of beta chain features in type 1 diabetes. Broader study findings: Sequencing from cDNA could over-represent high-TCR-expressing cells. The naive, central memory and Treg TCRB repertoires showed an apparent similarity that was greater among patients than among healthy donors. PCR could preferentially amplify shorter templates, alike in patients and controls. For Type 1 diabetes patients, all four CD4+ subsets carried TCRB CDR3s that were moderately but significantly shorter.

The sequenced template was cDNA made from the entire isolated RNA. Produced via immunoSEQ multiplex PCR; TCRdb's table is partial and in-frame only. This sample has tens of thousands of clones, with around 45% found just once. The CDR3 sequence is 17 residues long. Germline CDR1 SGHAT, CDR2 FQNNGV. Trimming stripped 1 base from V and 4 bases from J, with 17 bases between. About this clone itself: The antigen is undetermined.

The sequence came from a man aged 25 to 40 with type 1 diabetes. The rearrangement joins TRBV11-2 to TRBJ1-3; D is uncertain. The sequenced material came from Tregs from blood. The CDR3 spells CASSLAVSAARGNTIYF. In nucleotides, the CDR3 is TGTGCCAGCAGCTTAGCTGTTTCGGCAGCGCGAGGAAACACCATATATTTT.